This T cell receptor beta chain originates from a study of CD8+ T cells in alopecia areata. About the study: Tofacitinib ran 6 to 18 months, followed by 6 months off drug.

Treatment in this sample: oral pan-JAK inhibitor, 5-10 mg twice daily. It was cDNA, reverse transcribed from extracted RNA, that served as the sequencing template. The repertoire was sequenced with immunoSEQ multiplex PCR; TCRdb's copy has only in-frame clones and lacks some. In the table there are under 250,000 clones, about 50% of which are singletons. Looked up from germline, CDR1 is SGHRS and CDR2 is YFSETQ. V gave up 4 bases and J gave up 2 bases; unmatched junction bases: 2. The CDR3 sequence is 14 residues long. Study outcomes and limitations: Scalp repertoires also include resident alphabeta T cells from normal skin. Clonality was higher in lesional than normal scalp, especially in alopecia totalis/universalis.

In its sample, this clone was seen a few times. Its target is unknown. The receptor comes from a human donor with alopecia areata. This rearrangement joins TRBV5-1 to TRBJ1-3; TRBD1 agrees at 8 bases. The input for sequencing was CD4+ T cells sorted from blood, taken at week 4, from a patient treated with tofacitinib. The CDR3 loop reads CASSPDRAGNTIYF. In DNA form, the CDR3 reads TGCGCCAGCAGCCCGGACAGGGCTGGAAACACCATATATTTT.